This T cell receptor beta chain was profiled in a study of T cell responses to AZD1222 COVID-19 vaccine. This CDR3 has 15 amino acids. The germline CDR1 and CDR2 sequences are SGHAT and FQDESV (reference sequence). V gave up 8 bases and J gave up 0 bases, with 15 bases separating them. Clones were sequenced by immunoSEQ multiplex PCR, and TCRdb holds only the in-frame ones, with some missing. The top ten hold over 1.5% of the sample, which has over 120,000 clones, roughly 92% seen once. Findings and caveats of the study: Spike-specific TCR breadth and depth both grew after two AZD1222 doses. As reported, nearly half of all spike-specific TCRs target variant regions that are unmutated. White British people made up most donors, females outnumbered males, and clonal diversity was possibly underestimated.

With respect to this clone: The antigen is unknown.

The sequencing here drew on peripheral blood, taken on day 0 of AZD1222 vaccination. The chain combines TRBV11-1 with TRBJ2-3, with a possible D match to TRBD1 (7 bases). The clonotype originates from an adult in good health. The CDR3 bases are TGTGCCAGCCTTCGACAGGGAGGAAGCACAGATACGCAGTATTTT. This encodes CASLRQGGSTDTQYF.